The source of this TCR beta chain is a study of blood T cell repertoires in COVID-19. Sequenced by immunoSEQ multiplex PCR; TCRdb stores in-frame clones only, minus some. Altogether 200,000 or so clones are present, just under 85% being singletons, with the ten largest covering roughly 5%. This CDR3 has 15 amino acids. Germline V CDR1 and CDR2: SGHRS, YFSETQ. V was clipped by 0 bases and J by 4 bases; unmatched bases: 2. The chain has TRBV5-1 and TRBJ2-2; 8 bases line up with TRBD2. The sample taken for sequencing was peripheral blood. This clonotype was sampled from a woman in her seventies with active or convalescent COVID-19. This chain's CDR3 is CASSLATSGTGELFF. CDR3 in DNA: TGCGCCAGCAGCTTGGCCACTAGCGGCACCGGGGAGCTGTTTTTT. Filled out from reference TRBV5-1 and TRBJ2-2, the complete variable domain reads KAGVTQTPRYLIKTRGQQVTLSCSPISGHRSVSWYQQTPGQGLQFLFEYFSETQRNKGNFPGRFSGRQFSNSRSEMNVSTLELGDSALYLCASSLATSGTGELFFGEGSRLTVL.